This entry lists 20 T cell receptor beta chains sequenced from one sample in a study of T-cell reconstitution after alpha-beta-depleted transplantation in children. For TCRbeta, the library was prepared with unique molecular identifiers. A single record per CDR3 protein comes from TCRdb applying MiXCR to the PCR reads. The sample comprises 170,000 or so distinct CDR3 sequences, approximately 6.8% of which are singletons, and more than 2.5% rests with the top ten. This sample comprised PBMCs from the stem cell graft donor, obtained from the stem cell graft. The receptors here all came from a human donor who donated a stem cell graft to a child with Wiskott-Aldrich syndrome.

This clonotype was seen ten or more times. The J gene is TRBJ2-2, the V gene TRBV6-2 or TRBV6-3; maybe TRBD1 (6 bases). The CDR3 sequence is 16 residues long. The germline V and J ends were trimmed by 4 bases and 2 bases, with 14 bases remaining between them. Germline V CDR1 and CDR2: MNHEY, SVGEGT. CDR3 region: CASSLPGHANTGELFF. The CDR3 nucleotides read TGTGCCAGCAGTTTGCCGGGACACGCTAACACCGGGGAGCTGTTTTTT.

This clonotype was observed many times. The chain recombines TRBV7-9 with TRBJ2-3; maybe TRBD1 (6 bases). This CDR3 has 14 amino acids. Looked up from germline, CDR1 is SEHNR and CDR2 is FQNEAQ (reference sequence). V shed 1 base and J shed 2 bases, with 7 bases lying between them. In DNA form, the CDR3 reads TGTGCCAGCAGCTTAGACAGGGTCACAGATACGCAGTATTTT. As protein: CASSLDRVTDTQYF.

Ten or more counts support this clonotype. The chain recombines TRBV5-1 with TRBJ2-5; TRBD2 aligns across 13 bases. The CDR3 has 16 amino acids. Germline values: CDR1 SGHRS, CDR2 YFSETQ. Trimming took 5 bases from V and 4 from J; bases not matched to a gene: 8. CDR3 sequence reads: CASSRGTSGEGETQYF. For the CDR3, the DNA is TGCGCCAGCAGTAGGGGGACTAGCGGGGAAGGAGAGACCCAGTACTTC.

Many counts were recorded for this clonotype. The rearrangement links TRBV4-3 to TRBJ2-3; tentative D call: TRBD2 (6 bases). The CDR3 covers 17 residues. Germline CDR1 and CDR2: LGHNA and YSLEER. Deletions cut 0 bases from V and 2 bases from J, with 15 bases between. The CDR3 DNA follows: TGCGCCAGCAGCCAAGAGTTGGCGGGATTCTTCACAGATACGCAGTATTTT. This codes for CASSQELAGFFTDTQYF.

This clonotype was seen at least ten times. The CDR3 coding sequence is TGCGCCAGCAGCCAAGAAGAGGGTGTAGACACTGAAGCTTTCTTT. Amino acids: CASSQEEGVDTEAFF. J is TRBJ1-1 and V is TRBV4-1; D remains unclear. V lost 0 bases, J lost 3 bases, and 11 bases lay in between. This CDR3 comprises 15 residues. Germline V lookup: CDR1 MGHRA, CDR2 YSYEKL.

This clonotype occurred many times. The V gene is TRBV19, the J gene TRBJ1-1; 7 bases align to TRBD1. V lost 5 bases to trimming and J lost 9 bases; unmatched junction nucleotides: 9. Germline values: CDR1 LNHDA, CDR2 SQIVND (reference sequence). The CDR3 runs to 13 residues. CDR3 bases: TGTGCCAGTAGTTTCCGGGACAGCTCAAAAGCTTTCTTT. This encodes CASSFRDSSKAFF.

This clonotype was seen repeatedly, ten times or more. V is TRBV2 and J is TRBJ2-2; TRBD1 is a possible D gene (5 bases). Germline V gene sequence: CDR1 SNHLY, CDR2 FYNNEI. With 3 bases removed from V and 4 bases from J, the gap between germline ends came to 9 bases. The CDR3 is 14 residues long. CDR3 in amino acids: CASSEDTLTGELFF. The CDR3 DNA reads as TGTGCCAGCAGTGAGGACACCCTCACCGGGGAGCTGTTTTTT.

There are a few counts of this clonotype. The rearrangement joins TRBV18 to TRBJ2-5, with D unresolved. CDR1 and CDR2 (germline): KGHSH, LQKENI. The CDR3 has 13 residues. Trimming took off 3 bases at V and 4 bases at J, with 9 bases between the two ends. CDR3: CASSPGSVETQYF. In DNA, the CDR3 is TGTGCCAGCTCACCGGGATCGGTAGAGACCCAGTACTTC.

This clonotype has a count of ten or more. This chain connects TRBV3-1 to TRBJ1-1, with D tentatively TRBD1 (5 bases). With 5 bases removed from V and 4 bases from J, the gap between germline ends came to 14 bases. The germline gives CDR1 LGHDT, CDR2 YNNKEL (reference sequence). CDR3 size: 14 residues. CDR3 protein: CASSFGTPSTEAFF. In DNA form, the CDR3 reads TGTGCCAGCAGCTTTGGGACCCCTAGCACTGAAGCTTTCTTT.

This clonotype has at least ten counts. The J gene is TRBJ1-6, the V gene TRBV6-5, with TRBD1 matching 7 bases. CDR3 length equals 15 residues. Looked up from germline, CDR1 is MNHEY and CDR2 is SVGAGI. Trimming took 7 bases from V and 4 from J; bases not matched to a gene: 7. Written as DNA, the CDR3 is TGTGCCAGCAATACGGGACAGAAATATAATTCACCCCTCCACTTT. Its translation: CASNTGQKYNSPLHF.

The chain uses TRBV12-3 or TRBV12-4 and TRBJ2-5; possible D gene TRBD2, 6 bases. The CDR3 has 17 amino acids. V dropped 6 bases and J dropped 3 bases, with 23 bases sitting between them. CDR3 sequence (DNA): TGTGCCAGCAGCCTCTCGAGGCCGGGGGTTATAGAAGAGACCCAGTACTTC. Its protein product is CASSLSRPGVIEETQYF.

This clonotype was recorded at least ten times. The chain has TRBV20-1 and TRBJ2-1, with 7 nucleotides matching TRBD1. The CDR3 has 15 amino acids. From germline, CDR1 is DFQATT and CDR2 SNEGSKA (reference sequence). The V and J ends lost 5 bases and 1 base, in that order; junction bases with no gene match: 8. This chain's CDR3 is CSASDREKSYNEQFF. The CDR3, as DNA: TGCAGTGCTTCAGACAGGGAGAAATCCTACAATGAGCAGTTCTTC.

This clonotype was counted many times. CDR3 sequence (DNA): TGCAGCGTTTATAGGAGTACGCAGTATTTT. This encodes CSVYRSTQYF. The V gene is TRBV29-1, the J gene TRBJ2-3, with no clear D. The CDR3 is 10 residues long. V was shortened by 5 bases and J by 8 bases, with 8 bases between the two germline ends. Per the germline V gene, CDR1 is SQVTM and CDR2 is ANQGSEA.

This clonotype was picked up many times. The chain uses TRBV6-5 and TRBJ1-1, with unresolved D. V dropped 2 bases and J dropped 4 bases, with 8 bases sitting between them. Per germline, CDR1 MNHEY and CDR2 SVGAGI. The CDR3 totals 13 residues. The DNA for the CDR3 is TGTGCCAGCAGTTACCGGGATGTCACTGAAGCTTTCTTT. Translating gives CASSYRDVTEAFF.

This chain links TRBV6-1 with TRBJ2-7, with 11 bases matching TRBD2. Trimming at V came to 6 bases and at J to 4 bases, leaving 11 bases not matched to a gene. The length of the CDR3 is 16 residues. Germline CDR1 reads MNHNS; CDR2 reads SASEGT. The CDR3 bases are TGTGCCAGCAGGGGAGAACTAGCGGGAGCGAGGTACGAGCAGTACTTC. Translated, it gives CASRGELAGARYEQYF.

This clonotype was observed at least ten times. The chain recombines TRBV12-3 or TRBV12-4 with TRBJ2-5; 11 positions agree with TRBD2. The CDR3 is 15 residues long. With 3 bases clipped from V and 3 bases from J, the junction kept 3 bases outside the gene matches. The CDR3 DNA reads as TGTGCCAGCAGTTTTAGCGGGAGGGTAGAAGAGACCCAGTACTTC. Its protein is CASSFSGRVEETQYF.

The chain has TRBV6-5 and TRBJ2-7, with D perhaps being TRBD1 or TRBD2 (7 bases each). Deletions cut 6 bases from V and 6 bases from J, with 21 bases between. This CDR3 spans 15 amino acids. The V gene's germline CDR1 is MNHEY and CDR2 SVGAGI. This chain's CDR3 is CASRPGGGKLSEQYF. For the CDR3, the DNA is TGTGCCAGCAGACCAGGGGGGGGGAAACTCTCCGAGCAGTACTTC.

This clonotype was seen many times. V gene TRBV15 combines with J gene TRBJ2-7; 7 bases align to TRBD1. V dropped 4 bases and J dropped 2; count of bases not matched to a gene: 11. Per the germline V gene, CDR1 is LNHNV and CDR2 is YYDKDF (reference sequence). CDR3 length: 16 amino acids. As DNA, the CDR3 is TGTGCCACCAGCATGTTGGGACAGACATCTACCTACGAGCAGTACTTC. Translated: CATSMLGQTSTYEQYF.

Many counts were recorded for this clonotype. This rearrangement joins TRBV30 to TRBJ2-7; D is possibly TRBD1 or TRBD2 (6 bases each). V gave up 4 bases and J gave up 1 base, with 14 bases separating them. Per the germline V gene, CDR1 is GTSNPN and CDR2 is SVGIG (reference sequence). The CDR3 sequence is 14 residues long. The CDR3 nucleotides read TGTGCCTGGACTCCCACAGGGAGGTCCTACGAGCAGTACTTC. Encoded protein: CAWTPTGRSYEQYF.

Many counts were recorded for this clonotype. The genes are TRBV4-3 and TRBJ1-1, with TRBD1 as a possible D gene (6 bases). CDR3 length: 15 residues. Germline CDR1 and CDR2: LGHNA and YSLEER. With 5 bases removed from V and 4 bases from J, the gap between germline ends came to 17 bases. The CDR3 DNA reads as TGCGCCAGCAGCTCCCGAGGGGGAAGGCGCACTGAAGCTTTCTTT. Protein product: CASSSRGGRRTEAFF.